Listed below are T cell receptor beta chains from one sample, sequenced in a study of blood T cells in healthy people across ages. One entry per CDR3 protein, called by TCRdb with MiXCR from the 5' RACE reads. Among about 800,000 distinct CDR3 sequences listed, around 25% were seen once. These data are also associated with another study on T cells of mothers and their children.

Sequencing used blood. These receptors were collected from a boy younger than 18 in good health. Both conserved end residues are part of each CDR3. A D gene is named only where the DNA matches it firmly. Clone size, where shown, is once, few, many, or a class for clones that have expanded.

TRBJ2-7 | many | TRBV10-3 | TRBD1 | 12 | CAIGAGGYEQYF | TGTGCCATCGGTGCAGGGGGCTACGAGCAGTACTTC
TRBJ2-1 | - | TRBV20-1 | TRBD1 | 15 | CSAKDRGFDYNEQFF | TGCAGTGCTAAAGACAGGGGATTTGACTACAATGAGCAGTTCTTC
TRBJ2-7 | few | TRBV21-1 | - | 15 | CASSKVREAPVEQYF | TGTGCCAGCAGCAAAGTTCGGGAGGCTCCAGTCGAGCAGTACTTC
TRBJ1-2 | - | TRBV3-1 | - | 13 | CASSQDLGYGYTF | TGTGCCAGCAGCCAAGATTTGGGATATGGCTACACCTTC
TRBJ2-3 | - | TRBV7-3 | TRBD1 | 13 | CASSSRDRATQYF | TGTGCCAGCAGCTCCAGGGACAGAGCTACGCAGTATTTT
TRBJ1-6 | - | TRBV6-6 | - | 14 | CASTRDLYNSPLHF | TGTGCCAGCACTCGGGACCTTTATAATTCACCCCTCCACTTT
TRBJ2-7 | few | TRBV27 | TRBD1 | 16 | CASSWARGQGTYEQYF | TGTGCCAGCAGCTGGGCGCGGGGACAGGGGACCTACGAGCAGTACTTC
TRBJ2-7 | - | TRBV7-2 | - | 15 | CASRQAGVVSYEQYF | TGTGCCAGCAGGCAGGCAGGGGTGGTGTCCTACGAGCAGTACTTC
TRBJ1-5 | few | TRBV3-1 | - | 13 | CASSHFLMEPQHF | TGTGCCAGCAGCCATTTCTTAATGGAGCCCCAGCATTTT
TRBJ2-7 | few | TRBV20-1 | TRBD2 | 15 | CSARDRAGGGYEQYF | TGCAGTGCTAGAGATCGAGCGGGGGGGGGTTACGAGCAGTACTTC
TRBJ2-3 | few | TRBV4-3 | TRBD2 | 15 | CASSQLAGEMDTQYF | TGCGCCAGCAGCCAACTGGCGGGAGAGATGGATACGCAGTATTTT
TRBJ1-3 | - | TRBV20-1 | TRBD1 | 15 | CSAHSQGASGNTIYF | TGCAGTGCCCACTCGCAGGGGGCCTCTGGAAACACCATATATTTT
TRBJ2-2 | - | TRBV29-1 | - | 16 | CSVQLAGIGVAGELFF | TGCAGCGTTCAACTGGCAGGGATCGGAGTGGCCGGGGAGCTGTTTTTT
TRBJ2-1 | few | TRBV4-3 | - | 15 | CASSQSVGASNEQFF | TGCGCCAGCAGCCAATCCGTGGGGGCTTCAAATGAGCAGTTCTTC
TRBJ2-1 | - | TRBV7-8 | TRBD2 | 16 | CASSPGLAAQTGEQFF | TGTGCCAGCAGCCCTGGACTAGCGGCTCAAACGGGGGAGCAGTTCTTC
TRBJ1-5 | - | TRBV28 | TRBD1 | 13 | CASWGQLAGSQHF | TGTGCCAGTTGGGGACAGCTCGCCGGGTCCCAGCATTTT
TRBJ1-2 | - | TRBV4-3 | TRBD1 | 18 | CASSQDPGQGALSYGYTF | TGCGCCAGCAGCCAAGATCCGGGACAGGGGGCGTTAAGCTATGGCTACACCTTC
TRBJ2-7 | - | TRBV20-1 | TRBD2 | 17 | CSARLAGGYSLSYEQYF | TGCAGTGCTAGACTAGCGGGAGGGTATTCTTTATCCTACGAGCAGTACTTC
TRBJ2-1 | - | TRBV29-1 | TRBD2 | 13 | CSVDAGGPNERFF | TGCAGCGTTGATGCGGGAGGGCCTAATGAGCGGTTCTTC
TRBJ2-1 | many | TRBV10-3 | TRBD2 | 14 | CAISGIAGEDEQFF | TGTGCCATCAGTGGGATAGCGGGGGAGGATGAGCAGTTCTTC
TRBJ1-2 | - | TRBV27 | - | 15 | CASSSDGLPGYGYTF | TGTGCCAGCAGTTCGGACGGGCTCCCTGGCTATGGCTACACCTTC
TRBJ1-1 | many | TRBV25-1 | - | 12 | CASSASHTEAFF | TGTGCCAGCAGTGCCAGCCACACTGAAGCTTTCTTT
TRBJ2-7 | - | TRBV2 | - | 14 | CASNRGHPSLEQYF | TGTGCCAGCAATCGAGGACACCCTTCCCTCGAGCAGTACTTC
TRBJ1-2 | - | TRBV2 | TRBD1 | 14 | CASSDSTGAGGYTF | TGTGCCAGCAGTGATTCAACAGGGGCGGGTGGCTACACCTTC
TRBJ2-1 | once | TRBV5-1 | - | 14 | CASSLEEGRYEQFF | TGCGCCAGCAGCTTGGAAGAGGGTCGGTATGAGCAGTTCTTC
TRBJ1-2 | few | TRBV20-1 | - | 14 | CSAVTGKLSRGYTF | TGCAGTGCGGTTACAGGGAAGTTATCGCGTGGCTACACCTTC
TRBJ1-2 | - | TRBV5-1 | - | 14 | CASSLAGNEYGYTF | TGCGCCAGCAGCTTGGCGGGAAATGAATATGGCTACACCTTC
TRBJ2-7 | few | TRBV20-1 | TRBD2 | 11 | CSAGAGGEQYF | TGCAGTGCGGGGGCGGGGGGCGAGCAGTACTTC
TRBJ2-3 | few | TRBV19 | TRBD2 | 18 | CASSSLTSGMESTDTQYF | TGTGCCAGTAGTTCCTTGACTAGCGGGATGGAAAGCACAGATACGCAGTATTTT
TRBJ2-7 | - | TRBV12-3/TRBV12-4 | - | 13 | CASSDVNIHEQYF | TGTGCCAGCAGTGATGTTAACATCCACGAGCAGTACTTC
TRBJ2-3 | few | TRBV7-6 | TRBD1 | 16 | CASSLAAGGAADTQYF | TGTGCCAGCAGCTTAGCGGCAGGGGGCGCAGCAGATACGCAGTATTTT
TRBJ2-1 | few | TRBV15 | - | 13 | CATSKLVRSEQFF | TGTGCCACCAGCAAACTAGTCCGCAGTGAGCAGTTCTTC
TRBJ2-1 | - | TRBV3-1 | - | 13 | CASGPYAYNEQFF | TGTGCCAGCGGGCCGTATGCCTACAATGAGCAGTTCTTC
TRBJ2-3 | - | TRBV5-1 | - | 15 | CASSPIRGDTDTQYF | TGCGCCAGCAGCCCAATTCGGGGAGACACAGATACGCAGTATTTT
TRBJ2-1 | - | TRBV28 | TRBD2 | 13 | CASSPRLASEQFF | TGTGCCAGCAGTCCCAGACTAGCGTCTGAGCAGTTCTTC
TRBJ2-3 | - | TRBV12-3/TRBV12-4 | - | 13 | CASSLGQADTQYF | TGTGCCAGCAGTTTAGGACAGGCAGATACGCAGTATTTT
TRBJ2-6 | - | TRBV12-5 | - | 17 | CASGSSRENSGANVLTF | TGTGCTAGTGGTTCCTCCAGGGAAAACTCTGGGGCCAACGTCCTGACTTTC
TRBJ2-5 | - | TRBV11-2 | - | 13 | CASSSPGAGGQYF | TGTGCCAGCAGCTCCCCAGGCGCAGGAGGCCAGTACTTC
TRBJ1-6 | - | TRBV20-1 | TRBD1 | 14 | CSARGTGRGSPLHF | TGCAGTGCTAGGGGGACAGGGCGAGGTTCACCCCTCCACTTT
TRBJ2-7 | few | TRBV25-1 | TRBD1 | 13 | CASSDFGQVAMYF | TGTGCCAGCAGTGACTTCGGACAGGTGGCTATGTACTTC
TRBJ2-7 | few | TRBV11-2 | TRBD1 | 16 | CASSLEQAPDRNEQYF | TGTGCCAGCAGCTTAGAGCAGGCCCCGGACAGGAACGAGCAGTACTTC
TRBJ2-7 | many | TRBV6-6 | - | 13 | CASSRQGTYEQYF | TGTGCCAGCAGTCGCCAGGGGACCTACGAGCAGTACTTC
TRBJ2-7 | - | TRBV4-1 | - | 15 | CASSQEGAGDYEQYF | TGCGCCAGCAGCCAAGAGGGGGCAGGGGACTACGAGCAGTACTTC
TRBJ2-7 | - | TRBV10-3 | - | 15 | CAIRAGTPLSYEQYF | TGTGCCATCAGGGCCGGGACACCTCTTTCCTACGAGCAGTACTTC
TRBJ1-1 | - | TRBV5-1 | - | 14 | CASTSDSLNTEAFF | TGCGCCAGCACGTCCGACAGCTTGAACACTGAAGCTTTCTTT
TRBJ1-5 | few | TRBV6-5 | TRBD1 | 13 | CASAVTGSQPQHF | TGTGCCAGCGCTGTGACAGGGTCCCAGCCCCAGCATTTT
TRBJ2-6 | - | TRBV5-1 | - | 21 | CASSLVGMIGKKDSGANVLTF | TGCGCCAGCAGCCTTGTTGGGATGATCGGGAAAAAAGACTCTGGGGCCAACGTCCTGACTTTC